This T cell receptor beta chain was sequenced during a study of shared clonotypes between healthy human individuals. CDR1 is MNHNS and CDR2 is SASEGT in the germline V gene. Trimming cost V 3 bases and J 5 bases, with 13 bases left between them. The CDR3 is 14 residues long. Study-wide results and limits: Sequencing depth was expected to affect clonotype sharing among donors. Across a few donors, naive CD4 shared around 5%, naive CD8 3.5% to 4%, memory CD4 roughly 2.4%, memory CD8 0.4%.

Method: immunoSEQ multiplex PCR; TCRdb's copy keeps in-frame clones and lacks some. The sample contains hundreds of thousands of clones, 55% to 85% of which appear only once. About this clone: Its antigen is as yet unknown.

Those who donated, Caucasian adults without exception, all lived in Nashville, Tennessee. In the CD4+ fraction, cells were divided into CD45RA+ naive and CD45RA-negative memory subsets. The sequence was obtained from a woman under 40 in good health. Sequencing was done on a sample of memory CD4+ T cells sorted from blood. Subset meaning: CD45RA-negative fraction. The rearrangement uses TRBV6-1 and TRBJ1-2; D might be TRBD1 (5 bases). The CDR3: CASSDLGTDYGYTF. CDR3 nucleotide sequence: TGTGCCAGCAGTGATCTGGGGACGGATTATGGCTACACCTTC.